Below, 18 T cell receptor beta chains from the same sample are listed, as sequenced in a study of breast tumors, draining lymph nodes, adjacent tissues. TCRdb used MiXCR to reprocess the multiplex PCR reads, holding one entry per CDR3 protein. The table lists approximately 250,000 distinct CDR3 sequences, under 40% of them singletons. Breast cancer patients provided tissue from their axillary draining lymph nodes. Sample: axillary lymph node tissue. The receptor source for this set is a female donor with breast cancer. Some clones in this sample may be carry-over from other donors' samples.

CDR3 nucleotide sequence: TGTGCCAGCAGCTTAGTGGCTAGCGGGAGGGAGACCCAGTACTTC. Translating gives CASSLVASGRETQYF. The rearrangement links TRBV7-9 to TRBJ2-5; 11 bases match TRBD2. In germline, CDR1 is SEHNR, CDR2 FQNEAQ (reference sequence). Trimming removed 1 base from V and 5 bases from J; junction bases left unmatched: 3. The CDR3 extends over 15 amino acids.

This clonotype has ten or more counts. The V call is TRBV12-3 or TRBV12-4, the J call TRBJ2-7; D gene unclear. V gave up 2 bases and J gave up 2 bases, with 7 bases separating them. This CDR3 has 13 amino acids. The CDR3 protein is CASSLFTPYEQYF. CDR3 DNA: TGTGCCAGCAGTTTATTCACTCCCTACGAGCAGTACTTC.

This clonotype was counted ten times or more. V is TRBV11-2 and J is TRBJ2-5; 10 bases line up with TRBD2. This CDR3 is built from 16 residues. Germline V CDR1 and CDR2: SGHAT, FQNNGV. After removal of 1 base from V and 2 bases from J, the junction contained 4 bases not matched to a gene. DNA of the CDR3: TGTGCCAGCAGCTTAGGGCTAGCGGGGGAGCAAGAGACCCAGTACTTC. Its protein is CASSLGLAGEQETQYF. Filled out from reference TRBV11-2 and TRBJ2-5, the complete variable domain reads EAGVAQSPRYKIIEKRQSVAFWCNPISGHATLYWYQQILGQGPKLLIQFQNNGVVDDSQLPKDRFSAERLKGVDSTLKIQPAKLEDSAVYLCASSLGLAGEQETQYFGPGTRLLVL.

This clonotype has more than one count but fewer than ten. The chain recombines TRBV11-2 with TRBJ1-1, with 7 bases fitting TRBD1. The V and J ends lost 5 bases and 5 bases, in that order; junction bases with no gene match: 5. This CDR3 is built from 13 residues. Germline V gene lookup returns CDR1 SGHAT and CDR2 FQNNGV. This CDR3 is CASSHQQGTEAFF. In DNA form, the CDR3 reads TGTGCCAGCAGCCACCAACAGGGGACTGAAGCTTTCTTT. The variable domain in full, completed from reference TRBV11-2 and TRBJ1-1, reads EAGVAQSPRYKIIEKRQSVAFWCNPISGHATLYWYQQILGQGPKLLIQFQNNGVVDDSQLPKDRFSAERLKGVDSTLKIQPAKLEDSAVYLCASSHQQGTEAFFGQGTRLTVV.

This clonotype was seen more than once but under ten times. The CDR3 region is CASGLINEKLFF. In DNA, the CDR3 is TGTGCCAGCGGCCTCATTAATGAAAAACTGTTTTTT. The chain carries TRBV28 and TRBJ1-4; no firm D call. The V and J ends lost 8 bases and 4 bases respectively, with 8 bases between them. The V gene's germline CDR1 is MDHEN and CDR2 SYDVKM. The CDR3 is 12 residues long.

With regard to this clonotype: Because the CDR3 is missing its conserved closing phenylalanine or tryptophan, this is likely a read error. This chain uses TRBV19 with TRBJ2-1; 8 bases line up with TRBD2. V shed 6 bases and J 8 bases; nucleotides not matched to a gene: 15. Germline V CDR1 and CDR2: LNHDA, SQIVND (reference sequence). The CDR3 has 16 residues. The CDR3 coding sequence is TGTGCCAGTAGATCCCCCCGGGGGGGCCTTATGGATGAGCAGTTCTCC. Its protein is CASRSPRGGLMDEQFS.

The rearrangement uses TRBV4-3 and TRBJ1-3, with D uncertain. CDR1 is LGHNA and CDR2 is YSLEER in the germline V gene. Deletions cut 3 bases from V and 2 bases from J, with 5 bases between. The CDR3 is made up of 13 amino acids. CDR3 residues: CASSHQAGNTIYF. The CDR3 coding sequence is TGCGCCAGCAGCCACCAGGCTGGAAACACCATATATTTT.

This clonotype was seen a handful of times. The chain combines TRBV6-5 with TRBJ2-7; 13 positions agree with TRBD2. CDR1 is MNHEY, CDR2 SVGAGI, per germline. V lost 2 bases, J lost 0 bases, and 13 bases stayed unmatched. The CDR3 sequence is 20 residues long. CDR3 protein: CASSYAGYGLAGAGSYEQYF. For the CDR3, the DNA is TGTGCCAGCAGTTACGCAGGTTATGGACTAGCGGGGGCTGGCTCCTACGAGCAGTACTTC.

At least ten counts were recorded for this clonotype. The chain carries TRBV7-9 and TRBJ2-1; D ambiguous. The CDR3 spans 14 residues. Germline V CDR1 and CDR2: SEHNR, FQNEAQ (reference sequence). Trimming removed 5 bases at V and 5 bases at J, with 13 bases between. CDR3 protein: CASSTGPTDNEQFF. CDR3 in DNA: TGTGCCAGCAGCACCGGGCCAACGGACAATGAGCAGTTCTTC.

J is TRBJ1-4 and V is TRBV5-4; TRBD1 agrees at 10 bases. Germline trimming cut 4 bases from V and 0 bases from J; bases unmatched to any gene: 9. Germline V lookup: CDR1 SGHNT, CDR2 YYREEE (reference sequence). CDR3 length: 18 residues. DNA for the CDR3: TGTGCCAGCAGCCCCTCGGGACAGGGGATAACAACTAATGAAAAACTGTTTTTT. Amino acids: CASSPSGQGITTNEKLFF.

This clonotype came up many times. The rearrangement joins TRBV12-3 or TRBV12-4 to TRBJ1-4, with 7 bases that match TRBD1. CDR3 length: 13 residues. V lost 1 base, J lost 9 bases, and 2 bases stayed unmatched. The CDR3 DNA reads as TGTGCCAGCAGTTTAGGACAGGGTAAAAAACTGTTTTTT. Protein product: CASSLGQGKKLFF.

This sequence joins TRBV7-3 and TRBJ2-2, with D maybe TRBD1 (5 bases). This CDR3 has 16 amino acids. Trimming left V 5 bases short and J 0 bases short, with 13 bases between. In germline, CDR1 is SGHTA, CDR2 FQGTGA. The CDR3 DNA reads TGTGCCAGCAGCCCCCAGGGCCCTGCGAACACCGGGGAGCTGTTTTTT. It specifies CASSPQGPANTGELFF.

This clonotype was found many times. V gene TRBV20-1 combines with J gene TRBJ2-7; 7 bases match TRBD1. The CDR3 has 13 amino acids. CDR1 is DFQATT, CDR2 SNEGSKA, per germline (reference sequence). The trim removed 3 bases at V and 3 bases at J, leaving 5 bases unmatched. CDR3 DNA: TGCAGTGCTAGCCGGGCAGGGGGCTACGAGCAGTACTTC. Protein product: CSASRAGGYEQYF.

CDR3 DNA sequence: TGTGCCAGTAAGCAGGGGGATTACACTGAAGCTTTCTTT. Encoded protein: CASKQGDYTEAFF. The gene calls are TRBV19 and TRBJ1-1; 7 bases align to TRBD1. The CDR3 length is 13 residues. Germline values: CDR1 LNHDA, CDR2 SQIVND (reference sequence). V lost 7 bases and J lost 3; bases outside the gene matches: 5.

The V and J genes are TRBV5-4 and TRBJ2-3, with TRBD2 as a possible D gene (6 bases). Trimming shortened V by 3 bases and J by 6 bases, and 17 bases separated the two germline ends. CDR1 is SGHNT and CDR2 is YYREEE in the germline V gene (reference sequence). The CDR3 extends over 15 amino acids. The CDR3 bases are TGTGCCAGCAGCTCCTCTAGCGCGAGGAGGGATACGCAGTATTTT. The encoded protein is CASSSSSARRDTQYF.

Turning to this clonotype: A much larger clone sits a single nucleotide away, making a read error possible. The chain is built from TRBV11-2 and TRBJ2-1; D not resolved. Looked up from germline, CDR1 is SGHAT and CDR2 is FQNNGV. The CDR3 totals 16 residues. CDR3 nucleotide sequence: TGTGCCAGCAGCTTAGATGAGGTATCCCCCTACAATGAGCAGCTCTTC. Translation gives CASSLDEVSPYNEQLF.

This clonotype was counted many times. The chain links TRBV30 to TRBJ2-1; TRBD2 matches 11 bases. Per the germline V gene, CDR1 is GTSNPN and CDR2 is SVGIG (reference sequence). V was clipped by 1 base and J by 7 bases; unmatched bases: 3. This CDR3 has 14 amino acids. CDR3 in amino acids: CAWSGLAGINEQFF. The CDR3, as DNA: TGTGCCTGGAGTGGACTAGCGGGAATTAATGAGCAGTTCTTC.

This clonotype was counted at least ten times. The rearrangement uses TRBV5-8 and TRBJ2-7; the match to TRBD1 covers 11 bases. Germline assignment: CDR1 SGHTS and CDR2 YDEGEE. The CDR3 loop spans 14 amino acids. The V segment lost 5 bases and the J segment 2 bases; nucleotides outside the gene matches: 3. The CDR3 coding sequence is TGTGCCAGCAGTTGGGACAGGGGGACCTACGAGCAGTACTTC. Residues: CASSWDRGTYEQYF.